The present entry profiles one TCR beta chain with its context. Its specificity is unknown. These data belong to a study of cytomegalovirus exposure and HLA in healthy donors. General study findings and limits: The authors listed 164 TCR beta chains as cytomegalovirus-associated. It was confirmed in vitro that a few of the CMV-associated chains were specific for CMV antigens. Reportedly, TCR beta sequences accurately predicted HLA-A and HLA-B alleles in most subjects.

The CDR3 is 14 residues long. The V gene lost 5 bases and the J gene lost 2 bases, with 7 bases spanning the gap. Germline values: CDR1 MRHNA, CDR2 SNTAGT. The primer mix had 60 Vbeta and 13 Jbeta primers. Generated by immunoSEQ multiplex PCR, the TCRdb table keeps only in-frame clones and is missing some. The profile shows over 150,000 clones, 60% to 80% of them singletons. Input material: PBMCs. The V call is TRBV6-4, the J call TRBJ2-6; D gene ambiguous. The sequence derives from a woman between 18 and 30 years old in good health and CMV-seronegative. CDR3 DNA: TGTGCCAGCAGTCACAGCCCTGGGGCCAACGTCCTGACTTTC. Residues: CASSHSPGANVLTF.